This passage covers 22 T cell receptor beta chains from one sample sequenced in a study of shared clonotypes between healthy human individuals. Measured with immunoSEQ multiplex PCR; TCRdb has only the in-frame clones, and not every one. The profile covers 650,000 to 700,000 clones, with 80% to 95% appearing a single time and 30% to 40% taken by the ten largest. The sample consisted of memory CD8+ T cells from PBMCs. Specified subset: CD45RO+ cells pooled with CCR7-negative TemRA cells. The receptors here all came from a man aged 18 to 35 in good health. Some clones in this sample may be carry-over from other donors' samples.

The chain employs TRBV27 and TRBJ2-7; D possibly corresponds to TRBD2 (5 bases). This CDR3 is 15 amino acids long. V was pared by 6 bases and J by 0 bases, with 15 bases between. Germline CDR1 and CDR2: MNHEY and SMNVEV (reference sequence). Here the CDR3 DNA reads TGTGCCAGCAGCCCCTCAGAGCGGAGCTCCTACGAGCAGTACTTC. Translated: CASSPSERSSYEQYF.

This chain connects TRBV6-4 to TRBJ2-7; the match to TRBD2 covers 7 bases. V trimming: 4 bases; J trimming: 3 bases; junction bases outside the gene matches: 6. This CDR3 spans 14 amino acids. Germline loops: CDR1 MRHNA, CDR2 SNTAGT. The CDR3 loop reads CASSAGAGVYEQYF. The CDR3 region has the DNA TGTGCCAGCAGTGCCGGGGCGGGAGTCTACGAGCAGTACTTC.

V is TRBV5-4 and J is TRBJ2-1; D is ambiguous. CDR3 length: 15 amino acids. Looked up from germline, CDR1 is SGHNT and CDR2 is YYREEE (reference sequence). Trimming shortened V by 1 base and J by 0 bases, and 8 bases separated the two germline ends. The CDR3 loop is CASSLKESSYNEQFF. The CDR3 DNA reads TGTGCCAGCAGCTTGAAAGAGAGCTCCTACAATGAGCAGTTCTTC.

The J gene is TRBJ2-1, the V gene TRBV18; TRBD1 matches 9 bases. This CDR3 region has 15 residues. The junction had 2 bases not matched to a gene; V was cut back by 5 bases and J by 0 bases. Germline CDR1 KGHSH, CDR2 LQKENI. This CDR3 reads CASSADRGSYNEQFF. The CDR3 nucleotides read TGTGCCAGCTCAGCGGACAGGGGCTCCTACAATGAGCAGTTCTTC. Full variable domain (rest looked up from reference TRBV18 and TRBJ2-1): NAGVMQNPRHLVRRRGQEARLRCSPMKGHSHVYWYRQLPEEGLKFMVYLQKENIIDESGMPKERFSAEFPKEGPSILRIQQVVRGDSAAYFCASSADRGSYNEQFFGPGTRLTVL.

The chain has TRBV28 and TRBJ2-5; D possibly corresponds to TRBD2 (5 bases). The DNA matches TRBJ2-7 better at its end, which makes the J call doubtful. The CDR3 is 14 residues long. Per germline, CDR1 MDHEN and CDR2 SYDVKM. The chain's CDR3 is CASSFGVSSYEQYF. CDR3 DNA: TGTGCCAGCAGTTTCGGGGTTTCCTCCTACGAGCAGTACTTC.

This clone occurred once. The chain is built from TRBV4-1 and TRBJ2-5; 8 nucleotides match TRBD1. The germline gives CDR1 MGHRA, CDR2 YSYEKL. The V gene end was trimmed by 0 bases and the J gene end by 5 bases; junction bases not matched to a gene: 11. This CDR3 contains 17 residues. DNA of the CDR3: TGCGCCAGCAGCCAAGATCGAACAGGGGGTCGTGGGGAGACCCAGTACTTC. Encoded protein: CASSQDRTGGRGETQYF.

The chain employs TRBV19 and TRBJ1-5, with D perhaps matching TRBD1 (5 bases). Trimming took off 8 bases at V and 1 base at J, with 12 bases between the two ends. Germline V gene sequence: CDR1 LNHDA, CDR2 SQIVND (reference sequence). This CDR3 comprises 14 residues. The DNA for the CDR3 is TGTGCCAGTGGCGGAGGGGTGAGCAATCAGCCCCAGCATTTT. This translates into CASGGGVSNQPQHF. Using reference TRBV19 and TRBJ1-5 for the parts outside the CDR3, the full variable domain is DGGITQSPKYLFRKEGQNVTLSCEQNLNHDAMYWYRQDPGQGLRLIYYSQIVNDFQKGDIAEGYSVSREKKESFPLTVTSAQKNPTAFYLCASGGGVSNQPQHFGDGTRLSIL.

The chain uses TRBV18 and TRBJ2-4; perhaps TRBD2 as D (6 bases). The CDR3 is 16 amino acids. V lost 3 bases, J lost 2 bases, and 14 bases lay in between. Germline values: CDR1 KGHSH, CDR2 LQKENI. The DNA for the CDR3 is TGTGCCAGCTCACCGGAAATCGGGACTCCCAAAAACATTCAGTACTTC. Amino acids: CASSPEIGTPKNIQYF.

The CDR3 DNA reads as TGTGCCAGCAGTTTTCCTGATAGGGGCGAGCAGTACTTC. Its translation is CASSFPDRGEQYF. The chain joins TRBV28 to TRBJ2-7, with a weak D call TRBD1 (5 bases). The germline V and J ends were trimmed by 3 bases and 6 bases, with 12 bases remaining between them. This CDR3 has 13 amino acids. The germline gives CDR1 MDHEN, CDR2 SYDVKM.

The chain recombines TRBV4-1 with TRBJ2-2; D is ambiguous. Per the germline V gene, CDR1 is MGHRA and CDR2 is YSYEKL. The germline V and J ends were trimmed by 5 bases and 6 bases, with 7 bases remaining between them. CDR3 length: 12 amino acids. The CDR3 reads CASSSGAGELFF. The CDR3 nucleotides are TGCGCCAGCAGCTCAGGCGCCGGGGAGCTGTTTTTT.

Remarks on this clone: A read error may produce the germline difference seen at one junction end. J is TRBJ2-7 and V is TRBV5-1; D unresolved. Per germline, CDR1 SGHRS and CDR2 YFSETQ. The CDR3 is made up of 15 amino acids. The CDR3, as DNA: TGCGCCAGCAGCTTGGCCGCCCCCCTCTCCGACGAGCAGTACTTC. Protein sequence: CASSLAAPLSDEQYF.

This clone was recorded at least ten times. The chain combines TRBV5-3 with TRBJ2-2; 10 bases fit TRBD1. TRBV5-3 is marked as an open reading frame, function uncertain. CDR3 size: 16 residues. Trimming removed 4 bases from V and 3 bases from J; junction bases left unmatched: 6. CDR3 protein: CARSRDRGTYTGELFF. The CDR3 DNA follows: TGTGCCAGAAGCCGGGACAGGGGTACGTACACCGGGGAGCTGTTTTTT.

This sequence joins TRBV29-1 and TRBJ2-7; D may be TRBD1 or TRBD2 (5 bases each). V lost 6 bases and J lost 5, with 14 bases in between. The germline gives CDR1 SQVTM, CDR2 ANQGSEA. This CDR3 contains 12 residues. In nucleotides, the CDR3 is TGCAGCGTGACTGGGGACGCCCACGAGCAGTACTTC. Its protein is CSVTGDAHEQYF.

V is TRBV7-9 and J is TRBJ2-5; 8 bases line up with TRBD2. Germline CDR1 is SEHNR and CDR2 is FQNEAQ (reference sequence). The junction had 4 bases not matched to a gene; V was cut back by 2 bases and J by 2 bases. The CDR3 extends over 15 amino acids. This CDR3 reads CASSLRRGAQETQYF. CDR3 sequence (DNA): TGTGCCAGCAGCTTAAGGCGGGGGGCGCAAGAGACCCAGTACTTC.

V usage is TRBV28 and J usage is TRBJ2-6; D not certain. In germline, CDR1 is MDHEN, CDR2 SYDVKM. The V end lost 2 bases, the J end lost 5 bases, and 7 bases lay between the germline ends. CDR3 length equals 14 residues. This CDR3 is CASSLRGWANVLTF. The DNA of the CDR3 is TGTGCCAGCAGTTTACGCGGCTGGGCCAACGTCCTGACTTTC.

This chain connects TRBV4-2 to TRBJ2-7, with D possibly matching TRBD1 (5 bases). Trimming removed 3 bases from V and 1 base from J, with 13 bases in between. The CDR3 runs 15 residues. Looked up from germline, CDR1 is LGHNA and CDR2 is YNFKEQ. The CDR3 DNA is TGTGCCAGCAGCCAGGAAGGACACCCGTCCTACGAGCAGTACTTC. The encoded protein is CASSQEGHPSYEQYF.

This clone was counted only a few times. The same CDR3 can be traced to other DNA sequences in this sample. The chain carries TRBV27 and TRBJ2-7; 11 nucleotides line up with TRBD2. V shed 3 bases, J shed 3 bases, and the junction held 1 base outside the gene matches. CDR1 is MNHEY, CDR2 SMNVEV, per germline (reference sequence). This CDR3 has 14 residues. CDR3 amino acids: CASSLGTSGYEQYF. DNA of the CDR3: TGTGCCAGCAGTTTGGGGACTAGCGGCTACGAGCAGTACTTC.

The V gene is TRBV10-1, the J gene TRBJ2-3; TRBD1 matches 7 bases. The V and J ends lost 6 bases and 1 base, in that order; junction bases with no gene match: 7. This CDR3 spans 15 amino acids. In germline, CDR1 is WNHNN, CDR2 SYGVQD (reference sequence). CDR3 nucleotide sequence: TGCGCCAGCAGCAGTCGAACAGGGGGCACAGATACGCAGTATTTT. Protein sequence: CASSSRTGGTDTQYF.

The V gene is TRBV13, the J gene TRBJ1-1, with 11 bases identical to TRBD1. CDR3 length equals 15 residues. Trimming removed 4 bases from V and 3 bases from J; junction bases left unmatched: 4. The germline V gene has CDR1 PRHDT and CDR2 FYEKMQ (reference sequence). The CDR3 here is CASSSEGQGDTEAFF. The CDR3, as DNA: TGTGCCAGCAGCTCCGAGGGACAGGGGGACACTGAAGCTTTCTTT.

The chain uses TRBV5-1 and TRBJ2-7, with 7 nucleotides matching TRBD2. Trimming removed 4 bases from V and 4 bases from J; junction bases left unmatched: 5. This CDR3 is built from 13 residues. Per the germline V gene, CDR1 is SGHRS and CDR2 is YFSETQ. The CDR3, as DNA: TGCGCCAGCAGCCTAGGACTAGAGTACGAGCAGTACTTC. This encodes CASSLGLEYEQYF.

The chain carries TRBV5-1 and TRBJ2-3; 8 bases align to TRBD2. CDR1 SGHRS and CDR2 YFSETQ come from the germline V gene. After removal of 4 bases from V and 5 bases from J, the junction contained 15 bases not matched to a gene. CDR3 size: 17 residues. CDR3 residues: CASSPPSVVAGQDTQYF. The CDR3 nucleotides read TGCGCCAGCAGCCCCCCGAGTGTGGTAGCGGGACAAGATACGCAGTATTTT.

The chain recombines TRBV5-6 with TRBJ2-2, with 11 bases lining up with TRBD1. The CDR3 has 14 residues. Germline V CDR1 and CDR2: SGHDT, YYEEEE. With V trimmed by 5 bases and J by 4 bases, 1 base remained unmatched. The CDR3 here is CASRGQGGTGELFF. The CDR3 DNA reads TGTGCCAGCAGGGGACAGGGGGGCACCGGGGAGCTGTTTTTT.